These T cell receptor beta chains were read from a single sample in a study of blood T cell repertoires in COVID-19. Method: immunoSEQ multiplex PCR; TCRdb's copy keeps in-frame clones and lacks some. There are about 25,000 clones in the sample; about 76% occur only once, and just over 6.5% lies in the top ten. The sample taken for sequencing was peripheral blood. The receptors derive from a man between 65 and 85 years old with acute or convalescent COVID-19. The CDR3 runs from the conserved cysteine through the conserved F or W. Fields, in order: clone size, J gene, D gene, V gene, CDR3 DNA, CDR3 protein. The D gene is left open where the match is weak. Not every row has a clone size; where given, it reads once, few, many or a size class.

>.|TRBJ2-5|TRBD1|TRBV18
TGTGCCAGCTCACCATCTCTGGGCAGGGGGAAAGAGACCCAGTACTTC
CASSPSLGRGKETQYF
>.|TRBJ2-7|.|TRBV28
TGTGCCAGCACCGAGAGCGATCCCTACGAGCAGTACTTC
CASTESDPYEQYF
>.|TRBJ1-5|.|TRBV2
TGTGCCAGCAGTGAAACATACAGGTCAGGTCAGCCCCAGCATTTT
CASSETYRSGQPQHF
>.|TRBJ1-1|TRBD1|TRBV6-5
TGTGCCAGCAGTTGGGGACAGCTCGCTGAAGCTTTCTTT
CASSWGQLAEAFF
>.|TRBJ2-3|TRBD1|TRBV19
TGTGCCACCTCCAGGGGGTGGGCAGATACGCAGTATTTT
CATSRGWADTQYF
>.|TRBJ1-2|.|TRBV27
TGTGCCAGCAGTTTACTGGGTCAGGAGGGTGGCTACACCTTC
CASSLLGQEGGYTF
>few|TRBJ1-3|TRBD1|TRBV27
TGTGCCAGCAGTCCCGGGACAGGTGGAAACACCATATATTTT
CASSPGTGGNTIYF
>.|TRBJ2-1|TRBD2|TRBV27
TGTGCCAGCAGTCCACTAGCGGAGCTTCACAATGAGCAGTTCTTC
CASSPLAELHNEQFF
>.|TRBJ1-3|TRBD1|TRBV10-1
TGCGCCAGCAGTGGGACAGGGGACTCTGGAAACACCATATATTTT
CASSGTGDSGNTIYF
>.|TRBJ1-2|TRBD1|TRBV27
TGTGCCAGCAGTGTCCGGGACAGGGGGAGGGATGGCTACACCTTC
CASSVRDRGRDGYTF
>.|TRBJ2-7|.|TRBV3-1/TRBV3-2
TGTGCCAGCACCACGCGTGGGGGCAGCGGCGAGCAGTACTTC
CASTTRGGSGEQYF
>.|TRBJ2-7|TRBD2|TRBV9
TGTGCCAGCAGCAAGACTAGCGGGAGTAATACCTACGAGCAGTACTTC
CASSKTSGSNTYEQYF
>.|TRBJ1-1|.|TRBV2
TGTGCCAGCAGTGTTAGGAGGGTGAACCCTGAAGCTTTCTTT
CASSVRRVNPEAFF
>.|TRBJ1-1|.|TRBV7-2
TGTGCCAGCAGCCCCTCGGACAGTCTGGCTTTCTTT
CASSPSDSLAFF
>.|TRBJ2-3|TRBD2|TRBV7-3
TGTGCCAGCAGCCTGACTAGCGGGAAACGCACAGATACGCAGTATTTT
CASSLTSGKRTDTQYF
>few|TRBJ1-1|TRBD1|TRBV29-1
TGCAGTGGACAGGGTTGGACTGAAGCTTTCTTT
CSGQGWTEAFF
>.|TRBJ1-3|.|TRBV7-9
TGTGCCAGCAGCTTAGATTTTCGCTCTGGAAACACCATATATTTT
CASSLDFRSGNTIYF
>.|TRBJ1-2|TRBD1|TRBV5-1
TGCGCCAGCAGCTTGGGCCAGGGACAGGGTACCTATGGCTACACCTTC
CASSLGQGQGTYGYTF
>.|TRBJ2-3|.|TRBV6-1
TGTGCCAGCAGTGAATTGGTTAGAGATACGCAGTATTTT
CASSELVRDTQYF
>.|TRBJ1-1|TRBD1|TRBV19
TGTGCCAGTAAGTACAGGGGATATGAAGCTTTCTTT
CASKYRGYEAFF
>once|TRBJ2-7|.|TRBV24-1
TGTGCCACCAGTGGGCCGGCAGGGTCCTACGAGCAGTACTTC
CATSGPAGSYEQYF
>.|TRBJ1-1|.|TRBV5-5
TGTGCCAGCAGCACTTTTAACGGGGCTGAAGCTTTCTTT
CASSTFNGAEAFF
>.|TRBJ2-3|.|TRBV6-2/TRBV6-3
TGTGCCAGCAGTTTTCACAGGGAAGAGATTCAAGATACGCAGTATTTT
CASSFHREEIQDTQYF
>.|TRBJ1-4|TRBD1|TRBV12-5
TGTGCTAGTGGTTTGGGACAGGGGTCAGATGAAAAACTGTTTTTT
CASGLGQGSDEKLFF
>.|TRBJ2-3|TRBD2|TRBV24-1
TGTGCCACCAGTGACTCGAGGGCGGGAGCGAACACAGATACGCAGTATTTT
CATSDSRAGANTDTQYF
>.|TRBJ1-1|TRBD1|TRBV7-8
TGTGCCAGCAGCTTAAGCATGGGGACAGGGACCATGAACACTGAAGCTTTCTTT
CASSLSMGTGTMNTEAFF
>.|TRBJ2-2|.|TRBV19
TGTGCCAGTAGTATGGAACAGGTCCCCGGGGAGCTGTTTTTT
CASSMEQVPGELFF
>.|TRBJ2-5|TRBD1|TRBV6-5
TGTGCCAGCAGTACCCGGGACAGGAGTCAAGAGACCCAGTACTTC
CASSTRDRSQETQYF
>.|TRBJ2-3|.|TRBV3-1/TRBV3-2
TGTGCCAGCAGCCAAGGTACTTTAGCGGGCACAGATACGCAGTATTTT
CASSQGTLAGTDTQYF
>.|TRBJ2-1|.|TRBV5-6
TGTGCCAGCAGCATCCTCGCCAGCGGCCGCGGTAATGAGCAGTTCTTC
CASSILASGRGNEQFF
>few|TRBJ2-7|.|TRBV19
TGTGCCAGTAGTATATTGCCTGGGCGCTCCTACGAGCAGTACTTC
CASSILPGRSYEQYF
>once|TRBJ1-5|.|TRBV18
TGTGCCAGCTCACCCGGGGGAGCTAGCAATCAGCCCCAGCATTTT
CASSPGGASNQPQHF
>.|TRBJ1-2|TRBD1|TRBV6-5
TGTGCCAGCAGTAGGGGACAGGGATCCTATGGCTACACCTTC
CASSRGQGSYGYTF
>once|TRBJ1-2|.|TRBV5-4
TGTGCCAGCAGCTTGAGGGGGGGGCAAGGCTACACCTTC
CASSLRGGQGYTF
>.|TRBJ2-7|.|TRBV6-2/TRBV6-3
TGTGCCAGCAGTTACAAGGGGACTGACCTCTACGAGCAGTACTTC
CASSYKGTDLYEQYF
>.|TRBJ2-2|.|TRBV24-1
TGTGCCACCAGTGCTACAGGTTTGGGGGGTACCGGGGAGCTGTTTTTT
CATSATGLGGTGELFF
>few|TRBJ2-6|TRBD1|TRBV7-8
TGTGCCAGCAGCTTAGTGATAGGGACAGGGCTCGCTGGGGCCAACGTCCTGACTTTC
CASSLVIGTGLAGANVLTF
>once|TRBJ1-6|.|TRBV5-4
TGTGCCAGCAGCTTGGCAGACTATAATTCACCCCTCCACTTT
CASSLADYNSPLHF
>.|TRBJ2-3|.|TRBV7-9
TGTGCCAGCAGCTTACCGGTTACCACAGATACGCAGTATTTT
CASSLPVTTDTQYF
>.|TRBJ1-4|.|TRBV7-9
TGTGCCAGCAGCTTAGAGCGACAGTACGGTTCTAATGAAAAACTGTTTTTT
CASSLERQYGSNEKLFF
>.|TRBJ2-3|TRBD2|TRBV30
TGTGCCTGGAGTAAACAAGCGGGGGGAACAGATACGCAGTATTTT
CAWSKQAGGTDTQYF
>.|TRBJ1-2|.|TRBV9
TGTGCCAGCAGCGCTGGGGATAAGGACAGTCAACTCTATGGCTACACCTTC
CASSAGDKDSQLYGYTF
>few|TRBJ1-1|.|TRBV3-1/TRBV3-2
TGTGCCAGCAGCATCACGGGTGAGGTTGAAGCTTTCTTT
CASSITGEVEAFF
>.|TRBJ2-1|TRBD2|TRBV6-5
TGTGCCAGCAGCGGACTAGCCAATGAGCAGTTCTTC
CASSGLANEQFF
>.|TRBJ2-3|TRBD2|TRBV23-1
TGCGCCAACCTTACTAGCGGGTCCCTCTCAGATACGCAGTATTTT
CANLTSGSLSDTQYF